This T cell receptor (beta chain) was recorded in a study of T cells in Graves' hyperthyroidism and ophthalmopathy. From germline, CDR1 is SGDLS and CDR2 YYNGEE. The CDR3 has 15 amino acids. The junction had 6 bases not matched to a gene; V was cut back by 5 bases and J by 2 bases. TCR beta CDR3 sequences were amplified from RNA transcripts. The HTBI primer set was used in a first-round RT-PCR of the TCR CDR3. TCRdb re-called the multiplex PCR reads with MiXCR, one entry per CDR3 protein. The profile shows some 490,000 distinct CDR3 sequences, roughly 23% of them singletons. Each ophthalmopathy patient scored at least 3 on the Clinical Activity Score and at least 4 on NOSPECS grade, with duration under 3 months. Out of over 7.5 ml of fresh peripheral blood came the PBMCs.

This clonotype was obtained from a woman in her sixties or seventies with Graves' ophthalmopathy. Sequencing was done on a sample of blood. The J gene is TRBJ2-1, the V gene TRBV9; 8 positions match TRBD2. CDR3 sequence: CASRKGAGAYNEQFF. CDR3 DNA: TGTGCCAGCAGAAAAGGAGCGGGAGCCTACAATGAGCAGTTCTTC.